This T cell receptor beta chain was sequenced for a study of CD8 T cells in Susac syndrome. CD8+ and CD4+ blood T cells underwent TCR beta sequencing. TEMRA cells were enriched by FACS, while CD8+ and CD4+ T cells were obtained through a negative isolation that was performed magnetically. An amount of RNA that ranged from roughly 0.45 to 1 ug was reverse transcribed with random hexamers. TCRdb analysed the immunoSEQ multiplex PCR reads with MiXCR anew, one entry per CDR3 protein. The sample shows about 140,000 distinct CDR3 sequences, approximately 95% of them seen only once. Material: CD4+ T cells from PBMCs. The sequence was obtained from a human donor with multiple sclerosis.

The CDR3 DNA is TGTGCCTACCAGGGCGGGATGGAAAAACTGTTTTTT. Translation gives CAYQGGMEKLFF. The J gene is TRBJ1-4, the V gene TRBV30, with a tentative D call TRBD1 (5 bases). This CDR3 region has 12 residues. Trimming pared 7 bases from V and 8 bases from J, leaving 14 bases between. The germline gives CDR1 GTSNPN, CDR2 SVGIG (reference sequence).